The rows below give T cell receptor beta chains drawn from one sample of a study of shared clonotypes between healthy human individuals. TCRdb keeps only in-frame clones here, not all; method: immunoSEQ multiplex PCR. In the table there are millions of clones, approximately 93% of which are singletons. The specimen was naive CD4+ T cells from PBMCs. The receptors come from a man younger than 35 in good health. Some clones in this sample may be carry-over from other donors' samples. Each CDR3 is given with its conserved first and last residue. A D gene is named only where the DNA matches it firmly. Some rows have no size entry. The others give once, few or many, or a class for an expanded clone.

clone_size,j_call,d_call,v_call,cdr3_aa,cdr3_nt
NA,TRBJ1-1,NA,TRBV28,CASSYRILGGNTEAFF,TGTGCCAGCAGTTACAGGATATTAGGGGGGAACACTGAAGCTTTCTTT
NA,TRBJ2-7,TRBD2,TRBV28,CASSLSRTRAYEQYF,TGTGCCAGCAGTTTATCAAGGACTAGAGCCTACGAGCAGTACTTC
NA,TRBJ2-3,NA,TRBV5-5,CASSFYSSTDTQYF,TGTGCCAGCAGCTTTTACTCGAGCACAGATACGCAGTATTTT
NA,TRBJ2-2,NA,TRBV5-1,CASSFSVPGELFF,TGCGCCAGCAGCTTCAGTGTCCCCGGGGAGCTGTTTTTT
NA,TRBJ2-3,NA,TRBV7-9,CASSLAGLDTQYF,TGTGCCAGCAGCTTAGCGGGTCTGGATACGCAGTATTTT
NA,TRBJ1-5,NA,TRBV4-1,CASSQAQILSNQPQHF,TGCGCCAGCAGCCAAGCACAGATCCTTAGCAATCAGCCCCAGCATTTT
NA,TRBJ2-1,TRBD2,TRBV13,CASSLLPGLAGVVSYNEQFF,TGTGCCAGCAGCCTTCTCCCGGGACTAGCGGGAGTTGTGTCCTACAATGAGCAGTTCTTC
once,TRBJ2-3,NA,TRBV11-2,CATHSSTDTQYF,TGTGCCACGCATAGTAGCACAGATACGCAGTATTTT
NA,TRBJ2-7,TRBD2,TRBV30,CARDITGGRYF,TGTGCCCGCGATATTACGGGAGGCCGGTACTTC
NA,TRBJ2-1,TRBD2,TRBV30,CAWSFDRAFTSGSSYNEQFF,TGTGCCTGGAGTTTTGACAGGGCCTTTACTAGCGGGAGCTCCTACAATGAGCAGTTCTTC
NA,TRBJ2-6,NA,TRBV5-1,CASSLDRAGGANVLTF,TGCGCCAGCAGCTTGGACAGGGCTGGTGGGGCCAACGTCCTGACTTTC
once,TRBJ2-1,TRBD2,TRBV5-1,CASSLASVSSGRHEQFF,TGCGCCAGCAGCTTGGCCTCGGTTTCTAGCGGGAGGCATGAGCAGTTCTTC
NA,TRBJ2-5,NA,TRBV11-2,CASSLGDLFPHF,TGTGCCAGCAGCTTAGGTGATCTCTTCCCCCACTTC
NA,TRBJ1-4,NA,TRBV10-2,CASKHGDATNEKLFF,TGCGCCAGCAAGCATGGGGATGCAACTAATGAAAAACTGTTTTTT
NA,TRBJ2-7,NA,TRBV5-1,CASNLRDGAYEQYF,TGCGCCAGCAACCTTAGGGACGGTGCCTACGAGCAGTACTTC
NA,TRBJ2-1,TRBD2,TRBV5-4,CASSLVRGLAGGGEFF,TGTGCCAGCAGCTTGGTGCGGGGACTAGCGGGAGGGGGCGAGTTCTTC
NA,TRBJ2-7,NA,TRBV15,CATSSSGEQYF,TGTGCCACCAGTAGCTCGGGCGAGCAGTACTTC
once,TRBJ2-6,NA,TRBV4-1,CASSQKGGSGANVLTF,TGCGCCAGCAGCCAAAAAGGTGGCTCTGGGGCCAACGTCCTGACTTTC
NA,TRBJ2-1,TRBD2,TRBV9,CASSVALAGNEQFF,TGTGCCAGCAGCGTAGCACTAGCGGGCAATGAGCAGTTCTTC
NA,TRBJ2-7,NA,TRBV5-1,CASSSQPPGHTYEQYF,TGCGCCAGCAGTTCTCAACCCCCGGGACACACCTACGAGCAGTACTTC
NA,TRBJ2-3,TRBD2,TRBV13,CASSLVSGRGTDTQYF,TGTGCCAGCAGCTTAGTCAGCGGGAGAGGGACAGATACGCAGTATTTT
NA,TRBJ1-5,TRBD1,TRBV6-1,CASSGGQNSNQPQHF,TGTGCCAGCAGTGGGGGACAGAATAGCAATCAGCCCCAGCATTTT
NA,TRBJ1-2,TRBD1,TRBV6-5,CASSRTRDRGRGYTF,TGTGCCAGCAGTCGAACCCGGGACAGGGGACGCGGCTACACCTTC
few,TRBJ2-2,TRBD2,TRBV9,CASSHRPGLGLSGELFF,TGTGCCAGCAGTCATAGACCGGGACTAGGTCTCTCCGGGGAGCTGTTTTTT
NA,TRBJ1-3,TRBD1,TRBV4-1,CASSYIQGADGNTIYF,TGCGCCAGCAGCTACATACAGGGGGCGGACGGAAACACCATATATTTT
NA,TRBJ1-3,TRBD1,TRBV28,CASSFLDRAGNTIYF,TGTGCCAGCAGTTTTCTAGACAGGGCTGGAAACACCATATATTTT
once,TRBJ2-3,TRBD2,TRBV19,CASSKGTSGATDTQYF,TGTGCCAGTAGTAAGGGGACTAGCGGGGCCACAGATACGCAGTATTTT
NA,TRBJ2-2,NA,TRBV28,CASSQTHRAGELFF,TGTGCCAGCAGTCAAACCCACAGGGCCGGGGAGCTGTTTTTT
NA,TRBJ1-4,TRBD1,TRBV5-4,CASSFSQGSVLNEKLFF,TGTGCCAGCAGCTTCTCACAGGGGAGCGTTCTTAATGAAAAACTGTTTTTT
NA,TRBJ1-1,NA,TRBV18,CASSSGTANTEAFF,TGTGCCAGCTCTTCCGGAACCGCGAACACTGAAGCTTTCTTT